These 29 T cell receptor beta chains came from one sample sequenced in a study of T cell clusters in autoimmune cytopenias. TRB was amplified from approximately 250 ng of peripheral blood genomic DNA per sample. Multiplex touch-down PCR amplified TRB using TRB-A and TRB-B pools in one tube. TCRdb re-called the multiplex PCR reads and shows each CDR3 protein once, DNA omitted. Recorded for this sample: a few thousand distinct CDR3 sequences. The sequenced material came from peripheral blood. These receptors originate from a human donor with an autoimmune cytopenia or autoimmune hepatitis (not recorded which).

The chain employs TRBV5-1 and TRBJ1-5; TCRdb indicates TRBD1, and absent DNA this call remains unverified. The CDR3 spans 13 residues. The germline V gene has CDR1 SGHRS and CDR2 YFSETQ. The CDR3 loop reads CASSLRGESPQHF.

The rearrangement joins TRBV5-1 to TRBJ2-2. Per germline, CDR1 SGHRS and CDR2 YFSETQ. CDR3 length: 12 amino acids. The CDR3 is CASSPQGGELFF.

The chain carries TRBV6-6 and TRBJ2-7; with no DNA, the TCRdb D assignment of TRBD1 cannot be verified. The CDR3 is made up of 14 amino acids. Per the germline V gene, CDR1 is MNHNY and CDR2 is SVGAGI (reference sequence). The CDR3 spells CASRAGQGFYEQYF.

J is TRBJ2-3 and V is TRBV6-5; TCRdb's D gene call, TRBD1, goes unchecked for lack of DNA. Germline V gene data show CDR1 as MNHEY and CDR2 as SVGAGI. This CDR3 is built from 16 residues. The chain's CDR3 is CASSYQQGLVTDTQYF.

This chain uses TRBV18 with TRBJ1-4. Germline values: CDR1 KGHSH, CDR2 LQKENI. The CDR3 is 12 amino acids. CDR3: CASSQENEKLFF.

This clonotype shows up as medium-sized by frequency. The chain combines TRBV19 with TRBJ1-1; the TRBD1 assignment by TCRdb is unverifiable without DNA. Germline CDR1 reads LNHDA; CDR2 reads SQIVND (reference sequence). This CDR3 spans 17 amino acids. The CDR3 loop reads CASSIDRDRGYDTEAFF.

The rearrangement joins TRBV5-1 to TRBJ2-6; TCRdb's D call of TRBD2 is untestable without DNA. This CDR3 has 15 residues. Per germline, CDR1 SGHRS and CDR2 YFSETQ. The CDR3 sequence: CASSPARTGANVLTF.

This clonotype is called medium-sized based on its frequency. The rearrangement joins TRBV14 to TRBJ2-3; TCRdb selects TRBD2, and the lack of DNA leaves this call unchecked. Germline-derived CDR1 and CDR2 are SGHDN and FVKESK. The CDR3 is 17 residues long. This CDR3 reads CASSQDQRLFSPDTQYF.

The gene calls are TRBV12-3 or TRBV12-4 and TRBJ1-5. The CDR3 contains 13 residues. The CDR3 region is CTSSSYSHQPQHF.

Measured by frequency, this clonotype is medium-sized. The chain joins TRBV30 to TRBJ2-3; with no DNA, the TCRdb D assignment of TRBD1 cannot be verified. Per germline, CDR1 GTSNPN and CDR2 SVGIG (reference sequence). This CDR3 is built from 15 residues. The CDR3 is CAWSRDRGGTDTQYF.

This chain uses TRBV20-1 with TRBJ1-4; TCRdb lists TRBD1, though no DNA is available to test this call. The CDR3 contains 16 residues. CDR1 and CDR2 (germline): DFQATT, SNEGSKA (reference sequence). Here the CDR3 reads CSARDLQGPSNEKLFF.

By frequency, this clonotype registers medium-sized. The chain couples TRBV5-4 to TRBJ1-1; TCRdb selects TRBD1, and the lack of DNA leaves this call unchecked. The CDR3 has 15 amino acids. Germline lookup yields CDR1 SGHNT and CDR2 YYREEE (reference sequence). The CDR3: CASSLGGTGYTEAFF.

The chain recombines TRBV6-5 with TRBJ1-1. The V gene's germline CDR1 is MNHEY and CDR2 SVGAGI. CDR3 length equals 14 residues. This CDR3 reads CASNTGLLNTEAFF.

The gene calls are TRBV6-4 and TRBJ1-2. Germline CDR1 reads MRHNA; CDR2 reads SNTAGT. This CDR3 has 15 residues. CDR3: CASSFEQGPGGGYTF.

The gene calls are TRBV7-3 and TRBJ2-1; the TCRdb call, TRBD1, lacks DNA for checking. The CDR3 length is 14 residues. CDR1 and CDR2 from the germline V gene are SGHTA and FQGTGA. This CDR3 is CASSLNAAGNEQFF.

The gene calls are TRBV6-1 and TRBJ1-1; lacking DNA, the TRBD1 call made by TCRdb goes unchecked. The germline V gene encodes CDR1 MNHNS and CDR2 SASEGT. The CDR3 sequence is 13 residues long. CDR3 sequence reads: CASSTLGNTEAFF.

This clonotype is deemed medium-sized by its frequency. CDR3 loop: CSASGTADNEQFF. The V call is TRBV29-1, the J call TRBJ2-1; no DNA is available, so the TRBD1 call from TCRdb remains unchecked. The CDR3 loop spans 13 amino acids. Per the germline V gene, CDR1 is SQVTM and CDR2 is ANQGSEA.

The chain is built from TRBV5-4 and TRBJ2-1; TCRdb selects TRBD1, and the lack of DNA leaves this call unchecked. CDR3 size: 16 residues. The germline V gene encodes CDR1 SGHNT and CDR2 YYREEE (reference sequence). The CDR3 protein is CAFIAGGALTYNEQFF.

This clonotype is deemed medium-sized by its frequency. The chain combines TRBV6-5 with TRBJ1-2. Germline values: CDR1 MNHEY, CDR2 SVGAGI. The CDR3 is 12 residues long. CDR3 region: CASSSKSYGYTF.

This clonotype is called medium-sized based on its frequency. The chain recombines TRBV5-6 with TRBJ2-1. The germline V gene has CDR1 SGHDT and CDR2 YYEEEE. The CDR3 spans 12 residues. The CDR3 loop is CASSGLLNEQFF.

In terms of frequency, this clonotype is medium-sized. J is TRBJ2-7 and V is TRBV27; TCRdb outputs TRBD1, but without DNA this stays unchecked. CDR1 and CDR2 from the germline V gene are MNHEY and SMNVEV (reference sequence). The CDR3 is 13 residues long. This chain's CDR3 is CASSSRHTYEQYF.

V usage is TRBV7-9 and J usage is TRBJ1-6. CDR3 length: 14 amino acids. The germline V gene has CDR1 SEHNR and CDR2 FQNEAQ (reference sequence). CDR3: CASSGTLTVSPLHF. Supplemented by reference TRBV7-9 and TRBJ1-6, the full variable domain reads DTGVSQNPRHKITKRGQNVTFRCDPISEHNRLYWYRQTLGQGPEFLTYFQNEAQLEKSRLLSDRFSAERPKGSFSTLEIQRTEQGDSAMYLCASSGTLTVSPLHFGNGTRLTVT.

This clonotype shows up as medium-sized by frequency. V is TRBV27 and J is TRBJ2-1; the TCRdb call, TRBD2, lacks DNA for checking. Germline V lookup: CDR1 MNHEY, CDR2 SMNVEV (reference sequence). The CDR3 length is 14 residues. The CDR3 reads CASSLGGRPNEQFF.

The chain has TRBV6-6 and TRBJ1-5. Germline CDR1 reads MNHNY; CDR2 reads SVGAGI (reference sequence). This CDR3 comprises 14 residues. Here the CDR3 reads CASSYSGPKPSQHF.

The rearrangement joins TRBV6-1 to TRBJ2-7; TCRdb gives TRBD2 as the D gene, but with no DNA this cannot be confirmed. This CDR3 contains 19 residues. Germline CDR1 is MNHNS and CDR2 is SASEGT. The CDR3 reads CASSYSSSSGGSTTYEQYF.

V gene TRBV6-1 combines with J gene TRBJ2-7; absent DNA, TCRdb's TRBD1 call cannot be checked. The CDR3 spans 12 residues. Germline V lookup: CDR1 MNHNS, CDR2 SASEGT. The CDR3 here is CASSGQSYEQYF.

This clonotype is classed as medium-sized by frequency. V gene TRBV30 combines with J gene TRBJ2-2; TCRdb calls TRBD2, which cannot be checked without DNA. Germline CDR1 reads GTSNPN; CDR2 reads SVGIG (reference sequence). The CDR3 is made up of 15 amino acids. The CDR3 sequence is CACHRLRGGVGELFF.

The genes are TRBV6-5 and TRBJ1-5. The CDR3 length is 17 residues. The germline V gene has CDR1 MNHEY and CDR2 SVGAGI. The chain's CDR3 is CASSYGWGGGGNQPQHF.

CDR3 protein: CASSTLWGPDTQYF. This sequence joins TRBV11-2 and TRBJ2-3. Germline V gene data show CDR1 as SGHAT and CDR2 as FQNNGV. The CDR3 totals 14 residues.